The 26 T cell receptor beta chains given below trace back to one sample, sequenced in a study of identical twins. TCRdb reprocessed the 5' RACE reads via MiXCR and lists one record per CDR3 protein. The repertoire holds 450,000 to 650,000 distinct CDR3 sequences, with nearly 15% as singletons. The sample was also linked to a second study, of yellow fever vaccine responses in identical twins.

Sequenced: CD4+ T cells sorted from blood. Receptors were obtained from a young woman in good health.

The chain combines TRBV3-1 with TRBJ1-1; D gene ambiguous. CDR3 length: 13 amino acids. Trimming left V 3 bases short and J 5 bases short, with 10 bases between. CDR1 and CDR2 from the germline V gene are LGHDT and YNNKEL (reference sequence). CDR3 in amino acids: CASSHLSGTEAFF. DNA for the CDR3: TGTGCCAGCAGCCACCTATCGGGGACTGAAGCTTTCTTT.

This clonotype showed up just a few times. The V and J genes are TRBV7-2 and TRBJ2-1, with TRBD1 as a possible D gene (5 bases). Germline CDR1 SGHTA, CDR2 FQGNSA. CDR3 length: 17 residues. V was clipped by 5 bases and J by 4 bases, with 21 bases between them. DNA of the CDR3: TGTGCCAGCAGCCCCACCCGTGGCGACAGTAGATACAATGAGCAGTTCTTC. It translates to CASSPTRGDSRYNEQFF.

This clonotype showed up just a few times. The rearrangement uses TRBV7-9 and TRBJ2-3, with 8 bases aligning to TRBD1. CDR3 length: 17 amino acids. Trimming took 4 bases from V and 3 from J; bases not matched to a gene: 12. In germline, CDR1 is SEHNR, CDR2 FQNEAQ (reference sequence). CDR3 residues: CASSSGQGEMGTDTQYF. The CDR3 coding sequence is TGTGCCAGCAGCTCTGGACAGGGCGAAATGGGGACAGATACGCAGTATTTT.

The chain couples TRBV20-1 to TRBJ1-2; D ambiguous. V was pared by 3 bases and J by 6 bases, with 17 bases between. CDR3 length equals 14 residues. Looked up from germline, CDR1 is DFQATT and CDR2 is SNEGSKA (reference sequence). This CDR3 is CSASLGAGVNGYTF. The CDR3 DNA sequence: TGCAGTGCTAGTTTAGGCGCTGGGGTCAATGGCTACACCTTC.

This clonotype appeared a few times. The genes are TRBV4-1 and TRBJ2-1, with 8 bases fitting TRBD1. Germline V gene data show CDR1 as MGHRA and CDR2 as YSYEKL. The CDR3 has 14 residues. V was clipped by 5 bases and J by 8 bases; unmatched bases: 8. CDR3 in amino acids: CASSAQGAVDEQFF. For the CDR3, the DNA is TGCGCCAGCAGCGCTCAGGGGGCGGTGGATGAGCAGTTCTTC.

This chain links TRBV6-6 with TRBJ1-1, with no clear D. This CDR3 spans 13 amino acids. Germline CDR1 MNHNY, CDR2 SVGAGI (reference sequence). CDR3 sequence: CAVVWAENTEAFF. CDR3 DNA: TGTGCTGTAGTGTGGGCGGAGAACACTGAAGCTTTCTTT.

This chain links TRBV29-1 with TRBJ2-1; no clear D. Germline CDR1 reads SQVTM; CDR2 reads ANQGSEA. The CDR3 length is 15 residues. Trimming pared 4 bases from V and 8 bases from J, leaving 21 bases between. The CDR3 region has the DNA TGCAGCGTTGTGGCCATACTACTTCTTGGGGATGAGCAGTTCTTC. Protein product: CSVVAILLLGDEQFF.

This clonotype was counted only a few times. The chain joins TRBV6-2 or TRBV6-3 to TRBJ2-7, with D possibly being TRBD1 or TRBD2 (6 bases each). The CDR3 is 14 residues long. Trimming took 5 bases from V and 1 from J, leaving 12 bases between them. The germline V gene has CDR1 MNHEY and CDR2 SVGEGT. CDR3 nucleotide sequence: TGTGCCAGCAGTGGGGGGCGAATATCCTACGAGCAGTACGTC. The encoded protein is CASSGGRISYEQYV.

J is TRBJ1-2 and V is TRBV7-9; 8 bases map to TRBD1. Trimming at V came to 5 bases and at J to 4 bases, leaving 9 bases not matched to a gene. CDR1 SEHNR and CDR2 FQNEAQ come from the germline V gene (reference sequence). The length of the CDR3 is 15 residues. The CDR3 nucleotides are TGTGCCAGCAGCGTAACAGGGGGGGCCCTCTATGGCTACACCTTC. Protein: CASSVTGGALYGYTF.

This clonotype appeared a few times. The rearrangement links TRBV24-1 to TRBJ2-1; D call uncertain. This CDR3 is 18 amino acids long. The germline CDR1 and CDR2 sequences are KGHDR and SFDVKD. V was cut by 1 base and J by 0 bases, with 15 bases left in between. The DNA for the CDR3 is TGTGCCACCAGTGATTTCAGTCCAAGCAGAGACTCCTACAATGAGCAGTTCTTC. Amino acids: CATSDFSPSRDSYNEQFF.

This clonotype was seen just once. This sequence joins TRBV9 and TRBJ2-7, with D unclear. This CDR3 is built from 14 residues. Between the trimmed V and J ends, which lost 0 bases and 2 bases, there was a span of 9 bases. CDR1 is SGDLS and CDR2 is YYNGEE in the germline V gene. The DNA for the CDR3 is TGTGCCAGCAGCGTAGAAATAGGACCCTACGAGCAGTACTTC. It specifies CASSVEIGPYEQYF.

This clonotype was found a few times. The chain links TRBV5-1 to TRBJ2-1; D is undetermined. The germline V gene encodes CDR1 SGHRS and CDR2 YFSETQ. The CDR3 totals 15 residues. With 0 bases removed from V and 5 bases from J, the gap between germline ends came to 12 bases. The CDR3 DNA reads TGCGCCAGCAGCTTGGCCTCCACGTACCACAATGAGCAGTTCTTC. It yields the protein CASSLASTYHNEQFF.

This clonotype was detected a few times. The CDR3 DNA reads as TGTGCCACCAGTGCCCCTAGCACAGATACGCAGTATTTT. It is translated as CATSAPSTDTQYF. The rearrangement links TRBV24-1 to TRBJ2-3, with unresolved D. Germline V CDR1 and CDR2: KGHDR, SFDVKD. The CDR3 length is 13 residues. The germline V and J ends were trimmed by 5 bases and 0 bases, with 5 bases remaining between them.

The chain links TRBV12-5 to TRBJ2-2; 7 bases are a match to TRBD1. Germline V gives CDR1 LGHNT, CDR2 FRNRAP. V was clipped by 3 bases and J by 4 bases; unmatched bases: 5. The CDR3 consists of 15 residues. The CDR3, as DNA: TGTGCTAGTGGTTTTACAGGGGTGGGCACCGGGGAGCTGTTTTTT. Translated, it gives CASGFTGVGTGELFF.

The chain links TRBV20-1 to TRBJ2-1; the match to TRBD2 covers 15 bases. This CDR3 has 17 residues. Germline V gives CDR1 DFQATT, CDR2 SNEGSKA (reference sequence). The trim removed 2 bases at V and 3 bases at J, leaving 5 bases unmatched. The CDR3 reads CSARQWTSGGVYNEQFF. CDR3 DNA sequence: TGCAGTGCTAGACAGTGGACTAGCGGGGGGGTCTACAATGAGCAGTTCTTC.

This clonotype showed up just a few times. The DNA for the CDR3 is TGTGCCAGCTCACCAAATGAAAATCAGCCCCAGCATTTT. Its translation is CASSPNENQPQHF. The chain employs TRBV18 and TRBJ1-5; D gene unclear. The CDR3 has 13 amino acids. V shed 2 bases and J shed 4 bases, with 6 bases lying between them. From germline, CDR1 is KGHSH and CDR2 LQKENI.

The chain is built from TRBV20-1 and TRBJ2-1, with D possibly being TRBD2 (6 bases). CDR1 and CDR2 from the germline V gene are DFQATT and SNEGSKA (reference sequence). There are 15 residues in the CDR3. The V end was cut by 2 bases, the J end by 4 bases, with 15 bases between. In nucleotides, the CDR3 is TGCAGTGCTAGACGCGCGGGGTTGGCGTACAATGAGCAGTTCTTC. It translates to CSARRAGLAYNEQFF.

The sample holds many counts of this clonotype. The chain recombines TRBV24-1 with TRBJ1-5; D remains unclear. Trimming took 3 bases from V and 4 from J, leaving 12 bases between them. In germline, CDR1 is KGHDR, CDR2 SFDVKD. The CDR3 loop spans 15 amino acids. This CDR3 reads CATSDTRQKNQPQHF. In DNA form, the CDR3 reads TGTGCCACCAGTGATACCAGGCAGAAAAATCAGCCCCAGCATTTT.

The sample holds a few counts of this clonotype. CDR3 protein: CASTRVHEETQYF. The CDR3 DNA reads TGTGCCAGCACCCGGGTGCACGAAGAGACCCAGTACTTC. The rearrangement joins TRBV5-5 to TRBJ2-5; D is unclear. Trimming shortened V by 6 bases and J by 3 bases, and 12 bases separated the two germline ends. This CDR3 has 13 residues. The germline V gene encodes CDR1 SGHKS and CDR2 YYEKEE (reference sequence).

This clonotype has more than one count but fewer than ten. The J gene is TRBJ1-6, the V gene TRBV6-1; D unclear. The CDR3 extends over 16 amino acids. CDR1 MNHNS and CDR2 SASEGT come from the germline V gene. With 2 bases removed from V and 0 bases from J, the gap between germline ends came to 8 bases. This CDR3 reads CASSESWSSYNSPLHF. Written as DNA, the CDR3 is TGTGCCAGCAGTGAATCGTGGAGCTCCTATAATTCACCCCTCCACTTT.

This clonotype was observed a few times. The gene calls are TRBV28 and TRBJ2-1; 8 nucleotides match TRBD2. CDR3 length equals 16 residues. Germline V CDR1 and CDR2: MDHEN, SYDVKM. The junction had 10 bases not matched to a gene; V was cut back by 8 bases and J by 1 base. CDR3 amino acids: CASLARLAPSYNEQFF. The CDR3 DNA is TGTGCCAGCCTAGCCCGACTAGCGCCTTCCTACAATGAGCAGTTCTTC.

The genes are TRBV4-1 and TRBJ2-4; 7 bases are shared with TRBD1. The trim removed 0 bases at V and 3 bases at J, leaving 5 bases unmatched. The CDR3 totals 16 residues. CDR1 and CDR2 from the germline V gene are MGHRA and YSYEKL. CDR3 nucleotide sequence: TGCGCCAGCAGCCAAGATCCAGGGGGAAGCAAAAACATTCAGTACTTC. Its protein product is CASSQDPGGSKNIQYF.

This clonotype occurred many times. The CDR3 DNA reads TGTGCCAGCAGTAAACAGGGGGCTGACACTGAAGCTTTCTTT. Its translation: CASSKQGADTEAFF. The chain employs TRBV2 and TRBJ1-1; 9 bases match TRBD1. The length of the CDR3 is 14 residues. Germline V gene data show CDR1 as SNHLY and CDR2 as FYNNEI. V shed 5 bases, J shed 3 bases, and the junction held 4 bases outside the gene matches. The entire variable domain, with the rest obtained from reference TRBV2 and TRBJ1-1, is as follows: EPEVTQTPSHQVTQMGQEVILRCVPISNHLYFYWYRQILGQKVEFLVSFYNNEISEKSEIFDDQFSVERPDGSNFTLKIRSTKLEDSAMYFCASSKQGADTEAFFGQGTRLTVV.

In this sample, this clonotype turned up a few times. The CDR3 loop is CASSPSQGFGGYTF. In DNA, the CDR3 is TGTGCCAGCAGCCCCTCACAGGGCTTCGGGGGCTACACCTTC. The chain is built from TRBV28 and TRBJ1-2, with D maybe TRBD1 (6 bases). V shed 6 bases and J shed 8 bases, with 19 bases lying between them. The length of the CDR3 is 14 residues. Germline loops: CDR1 MDHEN, CDR2 SYDVKM.

The CDR3 DNA sequence: TGTGCCAGCAGCGCCTCAGGGCAGAGTAATGAAAAACTGTTTTTT. Its translation is CASSASGQSNEKLFF. The V call is TRBV9, the J call TRBJ1-4; D might be TRBD1 (5 bases). V dropped 3 bases and J dropped 4 bases, with 13 bases sitting between them. In germline, CDR1 is SGDLS, CDR2 YYNGEE. The CDR3 sequence is 15 residues long.

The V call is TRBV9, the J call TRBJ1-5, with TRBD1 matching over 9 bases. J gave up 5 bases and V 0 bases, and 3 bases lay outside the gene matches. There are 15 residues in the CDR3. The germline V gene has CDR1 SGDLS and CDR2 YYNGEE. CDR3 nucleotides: TGTGCCAGCAGCGTAGAGGGACAGGGCGATCAGCCCCAGCATTTT. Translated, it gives CASSVEGQGDQPQHF.